The rows below give T cell receptor beta chains drawn from one sample of a study of neurological immune-mediated disorders. Using its own MiXCR run on the 5' RACE reads, TCRdb lists one record per CDR3 protein. The data show 95,000 to 150,000 distinct CDR3 sequences, more than 2.5% seen once. Sequenced material: PBMCs. These receptor sequences come from a woman under 40 with multiple sclerosis. The CDR3 runs from the conserved cysteine through the conserved F or W. A D gene is named only where the DNA matches it firmly. Expanded clones get a size class; other rows say once, few or many, or leave the size out.

V: TRBV10-3
J: TRBJ2-5
D: -
size: many
CDR3: CAISQKETQYF
DNA: TGTGCCATCAGTCAAAAAGAGACCCAGTACTTC

V: TRBV12-3/TRBV12-4
J: TRBJ2-2
D: -
size: many
CDR3: CASSFSVREAGELFF
DNA: TGTGCCAGCAGTTTCTCCGTGAGAGAGGCCGGGGAGCTGTTTTTT

V: TRBV20-1
J: TRBJ2-3
D: TRBD1
size: many
CDR3: CSAAGTGISGTDTQYF
DNA: TGCAGTGCAGCCGGGACAGGGATCTCAGGCACAGATACGCAGTATTTT

V: TRBV7-2
J: TRBJ2-3
D: TRBD2
size: many
CDR3: CASSLAGTSGSPDTQYF
DNA: TGTGCCAGCAGCTTAGCGGGGACTAGCGGGAGCCCAGATACGCAGTATTTT

V: TRBV25-1
J: TRBJ1-2
D: -
size: many
CDR3: CASSDIGLNQGYTF
DNA: TGTGCCAGCAGTGATATCGGACTTAATCAGGGCTACACCTTC

V: TRBV27
J: TRBJ2-7
D: -
size: many
CDR3: CASRGSQGMGEQYF
DNA: TGTGCCAGCAGAGGGTCTCAGGGGATGGGGGAGCAGTACTTC

V: TRBV12-3/TRBV12-4
J: TRBJ1-2
D: -
size: many
CDR3: CASSPGTAYGYTF
DNA: TGTGCCAGCAGCCCCGGGACGGCGTACGGCTACACCTTC

V: TRBV6-5
J: TRBJ2-7
D: -
size: -
CDR3: CASSPVGPNSYEQYF
DNA: TGTGCCAGCAGCCCCGTGGGGCCCAACTCCTACGAGCAGTACTTC

V: TRBV9
J: TRBJ1-2
D: -
size: many
CDR3: CASSVATGGFYGYTF
DNA: TGTGCCAGCAGCGTAGCTACAGGAGGGTTTTATGGCTACACCTTC

V: TRBV5-1
J: TRBJ1-2
D: -
size: -
CDR3: CASSLRADYGYTF
DNA: TGCGCCAGCAGCTTACGGGCCGACTATGGCTACACCTTC

V: TRBV7-2
J: TRBJ1-2
D: TRBD1
size: many
CDR3: CASSKLVGPGTGGQGSGYGYTF
DNA: TGTGCCAGCAGTAAGCTGGTGGGCCCTGGGACTGGCGGACAGGGGTCTGGCTATGGCTACACCTTC

V: TRBV6-1
J: TRBJ2-4
D: -
size: many
CDR3: CASTVQTKNIQYF
DNA: TGTGCCAGCACGGTACAGACAAAAAACATTCAGTACTTC

V: TRBV14
J: TRBJ2-2
D: -
size: many
CDR3: CASRGHNNTGELFF
DNA: TGTGCCAGCAGGGGACACAATAACACCGGGGAGCTGTTTTTT

V: TRBV3-1
J: TRBJ1-2
D: TRBD1
size: many
CDR3: CASSQGRTGNSGYTF
DNA: TGTGCCAGCAGCCAAGGAAGGACAGGGAATAGTGGCTACACCTTC

V: TRBV7-2
J: TRBJ1-1
D: -
size: many
CDR3: CASRRSRTANTEAFF
DNA: TGTGCCAGCAGAAGATCCCGAACAGCGAACACTGAAGCTTTCTTT

V: TRBV20-1
J: TRBJ1-1
D: -
size: many
CDR3: CSASPVDLGGYTEAFF
DNA: TGCAGTGCTAGCCCCGTGGATCTGGGGGGATACACTGAAGCTTTCTTT

V: TRBV20-1
J: TRBJ1-5
D: TRBD1
size: -
CDR3: CSANGQGIVNQPQHF
DNA: TGCAGTGCTAATGGACAGGGTATAGTTAATCAGCCCCAGCATTTT

V: TRBV20-1
J: TRBJ2-5
D: -
size: many
CDR3: CSASLGRETQYF
DNA: TGCAGTGCTAGCTTGGGGCGGGAGACCCAGTACTTC